The 19 T cell receptor beta chains in this list originate from one sample, sequenced in a study of blood T cell repertoires in COVID-19. The assay was immunoSEQ multiplex PCR, and TCRdb's table has in-frame clones only and misses some. The top ten hold under 0.75% of the sample, which has 450,000 to 600,000 clones, approximately 90% seen once. The sequencing input was PBMCs or T cells enriched from blood (not recorded which). The receptors derive from a woman aged 18-29 years who had recovered from COVID-19.

The rearrangement links TRBV28 to TRBJ2-1, with 15 bases lining up with TRBD2. Germline-derived CDR1 and CDR2 are MDHEN and SYDVKM. V shed 4 bases, J shed 4 bases, and the junction held 5 bases outside the gene matches. The CDR3 consists of 17 residues. CDR3 in DNA: TGTGCCAGCAGTTCTCCTGGGACTAGCGGGGGGTACAATGAGCAGTTCTTC. It encodes CASSSPGTSGGYNEQFF. Together with reference TRBV28 and TRBJ2-1, the CDR3 gives the full variable domain: DVKVTQSSRYLVKRTGEKVFLECVQDMDHENMFWYRQDPGLGLRLIYFSYDVKMKEKGDIPEGYSVSREKKERFSLILESASTNQTSMYLCASSSPGTSGGYNEQFFGPGTRLTVL.

The genes are TRBV7-2 and TRBJ2-2; D perhaps matches TRBD2 (5 bases). CDR1 is SGHTA, CDR2 FQGNSA, per germline. This CDR3 region has 14 residues. V lost 1 base, J lost 4 bases, and 7 bases lay in between. CDR3 sequence (DNA): TGTGCCAGCAGCTTAGGAGGGAGCACCGGGGAGCTGTTTTTT. Its translation is CASSLGGSTGELFF.

CDR3 DNA: TGTGCCACCAGTGACCTGACAGGGGTCGTGCAGTACTTC. Protein sequence: CATSDLTGVVQYF. The genes are TRBV24-1 and TRBJ2-7, with 8 bases that match TRBD1. The CDR3 loop spans 13 amino acids. With V trimmed by 4 bases and J by 9 bases, 7 bases remained unmatched. Germline CDR1 and CDR2: KGHDR and SFDVKD.

The chain recombines TRBV5-1 with TRBJ2-7; 8 bases match TRBD2. Trimming took 0 bases from V and 1 from J; bases not matched to a gene: 12. The germline V gene has CDR1 SGHRS and CDR2 YFSETQ. The CDR3 is 18 residues long. For the CDR3, the DNA is TGCGCCAGCAGCTTGGGGCCCGCGGGGGCGGGGGGTTCCTACGAGCAGTACTTC. As protein: CASSLGPAGAGGSYEQYF.

This chain connects TRBV5-1 to TRBJ2-5, with a weak D call TRBD1 (5 bases). In germline, CDR1 is SGHRS, CDR2 YFSETQ. The CDR3 contains 15 residues. V dropped 0 bases and J dropped 5 bases, with 14 bases sitting between them. CDR3 loop: CASSLGRVGLETQYF. The CDR3 DNA reads TGCGCCAGCAGCTTGGGCAGGGTAGGCTTGGAGACCCAGTACTTC.

V usage is TRBV11-2 and J usage is TRBJ2-7; weak D call: TRBD2 (5 bases). The CDR3 has 15 residues. Germline V gene lookup returns CDR1 SGHAT and CDR2 FQNNGV. V was clipped by 6 bases and J by 4 bases, with 19 bases between them. Here the CDR3 reads CASSRVRGMDYEQYF. The CDR3 nucleotides are TGTGCCAGCAGTAGGGTCCGGGGAATGGATTACGAGCAGTACTTC.

This rearrangement joins TRBV19 to TRBJ1-2; TRBD1 is a possible D gene (6 bases). Germline values: CDR1 LNHDA, CDR2 SQIVND (reference sequence). V was cut by 3 bases and J by 4 bases, with 12 bases left in between. The CDR3 has 14 residues. The CDR3 DNA reads as TGTGCCAGTAGTATCGAGGGGGTCCTCTATGGCTACACCTTC. This codes for CASSIEGVLYGYTF.

The V and J genes are TRBV5-8 and TRBJ1-6; tentative D call: TRBD1 (5 bases). V was pared by 4 bases and J by 14 bases, with 22 bases between. Germline CDR1 is SGHTS and CDR2 is YDEGEE. The CDR3 sequence is 15 residues long. This CDR3 reads CASSSTWDSQLSLHF. Here the CDR3 DNA reads TGTGCCAGCAGCAGCACCTGGGACTCCCAGTTGTCCCTCCACTTT.

This chain joins TRBV19 and TRBJ2-2; TRBD1 aligns across 9 bases. Germline CDR1 and CDR2: LNHDA and SQIVND (reference sequence). The trim removed 5 bases at V and 4 bases at J, leaving 11 bases unmatched. The CDR3 totals 17 residues. CDR3 nucleotide sequence: TGTGCCAGTAGTGCCCGCCTCCCGGGACAGGGCACCGGGGAGCTGTTTTTT. Its translation: CASSARLPGQGTGELFF.

This chain connects TRBV2 to TRBJ1-5, with no clear D. The CDR3 consists of 14 residues. Trimming took 3 bases from V and 5 from J, leaving 11 bases between them. Germline-derived CDR1 and CDR2 are SNHLY and FYNNEI. CDR3 sequence (DNA): TGTGCCAGCAGTGAGAGGGCCCAATATCAGCCCCAGCATTTT. Its protein product is CASSERAQYQPQHF.

The genes are TRBV19 and TRBJ1-5; 7 bases match TRBD1. The CDR3 runs 12 residues. Germline CDR1 LNHDA, CDR2 SQIVND (reference sequence). Trimming cost V 8 bases and J 11 bases; bases outside gene matches: 9. The CDR3 region is CASRNVGGAQHF. As DNA, the CDR3 is TGTGCCAGTCGCAACGTAGGGGGCGCCCAGCATTTT.

The gene calls are TRBV28 and TRBJ1-2; D is ambiguous. The V end was cut by 8 bases, the J end by 4 bases, with 17 bases between. The CDR3 is 14 residues long. Germline lookup yields CDR1 MDHEN and CDR2 SYDVKM. The DNA of the CDR3 is TGTGCCAGCCTCCGAAGCGGAGTTGGCTATGGCTACACCTTC. It specifies CASLRSGVGYGYTF.

The chain is built from TRBV10-2 and TRBJ1-1; 7 nucleotides match TRBD1. The CDR3 contains 13 residues. The V gene's germline CDR1 is WSHSY and CDR2 SAAADI. Trimming took 8 bases from V and 1 from J; bases not matched to a gene: 4. The CDR3 nucleotides read TGCGCCAGCGGGACAGTAGAGAACACTGAAGCTTTCTTT. As protein: CASGTVENTEAFF.

The chain has TRBV11-2 and TRBJ1-1; D gene uncertain. Trimming shortened V by 5 bases and J by 2 bases, and 9 bases separated the two germline ends. The CDR3 runs 13 residues. CDR1 and CDR2 from the germline V gene are SGHAT and FQNNGV. For the CDR3, the DNA is TGTGCCAGCAGCCAGGTATTTAACACTGAAGCTTTCTTT. Its translation is CASSQVFNTEAFF. Combining the CDR3 with reference TRBV11-2 and TRBJ1-1 gives the whole variable domain EAGVAQSPRYKIIEKRQSVAFWCNPISGHATLYWYQQILGQGPKLLIQFQNNGVVDDSQLPKDRFSAERLKGVDSTLKIQPAKLEDSAVYLCASSQVFNTEAFFGQGTRLTVV.

The CDR3 sequence: CASSKGTMGQGRGATNEKLFF. Here the CDR3 DNA reads TGTGCCAGCAGCAAAGGGACTATGGGACAGGGGCGTGGGGCAACTAATGAAAAACTGTTTTTT. The chain couples TRBV21-1 to TRBJ1-4; the table's D call, TRBD1, was not checked against the DNA. TRBV21-1 is a documented pseudogene. The CDR3 covers 21 residues.

This chain joins TRBV11-2 and TRBJ1-4, with no clear D. The CDR3 totals 13 residues. The V end was cut by 3 bases, the J end by 4 bases, with 6 bases between. Germline-derived CDR1 and CDR2 are SGHAT and FQNNGV. The CDR3 here is CASSLPGNEKLFF. The DNA of the CDR3 is TGTGCCAGCAGCTTGCCCGGTAATGAAAAACTGTTTTTT.

With regard to this clone: This sample includes further DNA sequences coding for the same CDR3. The chain combines TRBV5-8 with TRBJ1-2; possible D gene TRBD1, 6 bases. V gave up 0 bases and J gave up 4 bases, with 13 bases separating them. The germline gives CDR1 SGHTS, CDR2 YDEGEE. The CDR3 is 15 amino acids. In DNA form, the CDR3 reads TGTGCCAGCAGCTTGGCCTTGGGACATCGCTATGGCTACACCTTC. Translating gives CASSLALGHRYGYTF.

CDR3 nucleotide sequence: TGTGCCAGCAGTTACTCGTTAGCAGTAACTGAAGCTTTCTTT. Protein sequence: CASSYSLAVTEAFF. The V call is TRBV6-5, the J call TRBJ1-1; no definite D call. Trimming left V 0 bases short and J 5 bases short, with 10 bases between. This CDR3 is 14 amino acids long. Germline CDR1 MNHEY, CDR2 SVGAGI.

The chain carries TRBV6-5 and TRBJ1-1; no firm D call. Trimming stripped 6 bases from V and 0 bases from J, with 8 bases between. The CDR3 length is 13 residues. Germline CDR1 reads MNHEY; CDR2 reads SVGAGI. In DNA, the CDR3 is TGTGCCAGCAGGAAGGAGATGAACACTGAAGCTTTCTTT. The encoded protein is CASRKEMNTEAFF.